The clone carrying this T cell receptor (beta chain) turned up a few times. The V end lost 5 bases, the J end lost 6 bases, and 10 bases lay between the germline ends. Per germline, CDR1 SGHAT and CDR2 FQNNGV. The CDR3 is made up of 13 amino acids. This sample was included in a study of control samples from healthy donors and cancer patients. Data came from immunoSEQ multiplex PCR; TCRdb stores just in-frame clones and leaves some out. The sample holds 95,000 to 150,000 clones, more than 75% seen once. The clonotype comes from a man aged 25-45 years in good health. Sequencing input: blood. V is TRBV11-2 and J is TRBJ1-4, with D unclear. CDR3 amino acids: CASSLGAYEKLFF. The DNA for the CDR3 is TGTGCCAGCAGCCTCGGAGCCTATGAAAAACTGTTTTTT.